The present T cell receptor beta chain was sequenced within a study of blood T cell repertoires in COVID-19. Across the study: Samples taken during acute and convalescent COVID-19 were collected in the United States, Italy and Spain. T cells, B-cell-depleted T cells, or PBMCs supplied cDNA or gDNA.

Original analysis: Reference gene primers were amplified, and this amplification served to estimate nucleated cell counts. Clones were sequenced by immunoSEQ multiplex PCR, and TCRdb holds only the in-frame ones, with some missing. Clonal size and the V and J genes are those of that table, whereas D and trimming came from the DNA. The data show fewer than 25,000 clones, about 92% seen once. CDR3 length: 14 residues. The J segment lost 5 bases and the V segment lost 3 bases, leaving 4 bases of the junction unmatched. CDR1 and CDR2 (germline): SGDLS, YYNGEE. This clone was seen just once. Sequenced material: peripheral blood. This TCR was recovered from a human donor in a cohort sampled during active COVID-19. The chain has TRBV9 and TRBJ2-5; TRBD1 agrees at 10 bases. The CDR3 coding sequence is TGTGCCAGCAGCGCGGGACAGGGGTGGGAGACCCAGTACTTC. It codes for CASSAGQGWETQYF. Filled out from reference TRBV9 and TRBJ2-5, the complete variable domain reads DSGVTQTPKHLITATGQRVTLRCSPRSGDLSVYWYQQSLDQGLQFLIQYYNGEERAKGNILERFSAQQFPDLHSELNLSSLELGDSALYFCASSAGQGWETQYFGPGTRLLVL.